The rows below give T cell receptor beta chains drawn from one sample of a study of cytomegalovirus exposure and HLA in healthy donors. Sequencing was performed with immunoSEQ multiplex PCR; in TCRdb, only in-frame clones are kept and a portion is missing. The sample has some 120,000 clones, and its top ten clones hold 1.5% to 2.5%. Material: PBMCs. The receptors were sampled from a woman aged 55 to 70 in good health and CMV-seronegative. CDR3s include the opening cysteine and the closing phenylalanine or tryptophan.

v_call,j_call,cdr3_aa
TRBV9,TRBJ2-3,CASSVVAGGPKSTDTQYF
TRBV28,TRBJ1-5,CASSLTGVFDQPQHF
TRBV30,TRBJ2-1,CAKERRLAGEQFF
TRBV28,TRBJ2-5,CASTWASPETQYF
TRBV5-4,TRBJ2-7,CASSSDRVYEQYF
TRBV10-3,TRBJ2-2,CAISESGGNTGELFF
TRBV28,TRBJ2-7,CASSFEGHSYEQYF
TRBV7-8,TRBJ2-6,CASRPRLIDRVPSEANVLTF
TRBV27,TRBJ1-5,CASSFQGSNQPQHF
TRBV6-6,TRBJ2-2,CASRPTGEVISGELFF
TRBV7-3,TRBJ2-7,CASSPRPGEYF
TRBV20-1,TRBJ2-2,CSARQVGELFF
TRBV19,TRBJ2-1,CASSQVVLNNEQFF
TRBV4-1,TRBJ2-2,CASSQLGVGRGGFGELFF
TRBV2,TRBJ1-5,CASSALGEREPQHF
TRBV29-1,TRBJ1-2,CSVSQGPYGYTF
TRBV7-9,TRBJ1-1,CASSLMGGVGTEAFF
TRBV5-6,TRBJ2-5,CASSLGHRIWETQYF
TRBV5-1,TRBJ2-1,CASSLEGGPGNEQFF
TRBV19,TRBJ2-2,CASSIDTAAGELFF
TRBV5-1,TRBJ2-3,CASSLGQGADTQYF
TRBV5-5,TRBJ2-2,CASRRQGDSGELFF
TRBV7-2,TRBJ2-5,CASSLDMAETQYF
TRBV5-4,TRBJ2-7,CASSLRGNADYEQYF
TRBV7-2,TRBJ2-7,CASSSRVGGRIYEQYF
TRBV27,TRBJ1-4,CASSPRSNEKLFF
TRBV12-5,TRBJ1-1,CASGRDSYTEAFF
TRBV28,TRBJ1-4,CASSLGPGGLNEKLFF
TRBV10-3,TRBJ2-3,CAISVGTAASTDTQYF
TRBV19,TRBJ2-1,CASSIGRGQGQGNEQFF
TRBV7-7,TRBJ2-1,CASSPSWSYNEQFF
TRBV18,TRBJ1-4,CASSVTDGNEKLFF
TRBV7-9,TRBJ2-3,CASSLETGPTDTQYF
TRBV18,TRBJ2-1,CASSPLGGVLNEQFF
TRBV10-3,TRBJ2-7,CAIRIAGANEQYF
TRBV19,TRBJ2-2,CASRSGTGELFF
TRBV28,TRBJ1-2,CASSGTGVFDGYTF
TRBV5-6,TRBJ1-5,CASSLSPGQGDQPQHF
TRBV4-1,TRBJ1-2,CASSQGRGGVNYGYTF
TRBV5-1,TRBJ2-1,CASSLSQGPFDEQFF
TRBV11-1,TRBJ1-1,CASSLTGMNTEAFF
TRBV5-1,TRBJ2-1,CASSFPASGGLYNEQFF
TRBV7-9,TRBJ1-4,CASGLSGEVGRLFF
TRBV6-5,TRBJ1-1,CASSSPDRGRTEAFF